This T cell receptor (beta chain) stems from a study of T cells in Graves' hyperthyroidism and ophthalmopathy. Thyroid ultrasound and orbital computed tomography, with clinical symptoms and serum thyroxine and TRAb, informed diagnoses. RNA transcripts yielded amplified TCR beta CDR3 regions. Carried out on the TCR CDR3, a first-round RT-PCR used the HTBI primer set. MiXCR was run by TCRdb on the multiplex PCR reads, yielding one entry per CDR3 protein. The table records 610,000 or so distinct CDR3 sequences, around 46% of them present only once. This clonotype showed up just a few times. Germline assignment: CDR1 MNHEY and CDR2 SMNVEV (reference sequence). Trimming took 7 bases from V and 3 from J, leaving 27 bases between them. The CDR3 is 18 residues long.

The sample consisted of peripheral blood or thyroid tissue (not recorded which). The chain joins TRBV27 to TRBJ1-1, with D perhaps matching TRBD1 (5 bases). The receptor comes from a young woman with Graves' hyperthyroidism. CDR3 bases: TGTGCCAGCAACCCTCGGGGGAGCGGCCCACGCGGTTACACTGAAGCTTTCTTT. This translates into CASNPRGSGPRGYTEAFF.